The next 26 T cell receptor beta chains were all read from a single sample in a study of blood T cell repertoires in COVID-19. Repertoires were generated with immunoSEQ multiplex PCR, while TCRdb's copy carries only in-frame clones and drops some. This table holds about 440,000 clones, nearly 90% found once. Source material: PBMCs or T cells enriched from blood (not recorded which). The source of these receptors is a woman aged 18 to 35 with acute COVID-19.

V is TRBV5-6 and J is TRBJ1-1, with D hard to call. CDR3 length: 15 residues. Germline values: CDR1 SGHDT, CDR2 YYEEEE. V shed 3 bases and J shed 1 base, with 13 bases lying between them. CDR3 nucleotides: TGTGCCAGCAGCTCTAGGTGGCAACAGAACACTGAAGCTTTCTTT. It encodes CASSSRWQQNTEAFF.

This sequence joins TRBV7-9 and TRBJ2-3; 8 nucleotides align to TRBD1. The germline V gene encodes CDR1 SEHNR and CDR2 FQNEAQ (reference sequence). This CDR3 has 14 residues. V dropped 5 bases and J dropped 4; count of bases not matched to a gene: 5. For the CDR3, the DNA is TGTGCCAGCAGCCCGGGACAGGAGGCAGATACGCAGTATTTT. Its protein product is CASSPGQEADTQYF.

V and J are TRBV5-8 and TRBJ1-2, with D possibly being TRBD1 (5 bases). Deletions cut 9 bases from V and 5 bases from J, with 11 bases between. The length of the CDR3 is 11 residues. Germline CDR1 is SGHTS and CDR2 is YDEGEE. The CDR3 DNA reads TGTGCCACTGGCGGGGGTTATGGCTACACCTTC. Translation gives CATGGGYGYTF.

This clone appeared once. The V call is TRBV7-6, the J call TRBJ1-2, with unresolved D. V was shortened by 0 bases and J by 4 bases, with 12 bases between the two germline ends. From germline, CDR1 is SGHVS and CDR2 FNYEAQ. CDR3 length: 15 amino acids. CDR3 residues: CASSLAEGSAYGYTF. The CDR3 region has the DNA TGTGCCAGCAGCTTAGCCGAGGGAAGCGCCTATGGCTACACCTTC.

This clone came up a few times. The chain carries TRBV27 and TRBJ1-5; D is ambiguous. The CDR3 consists of 14 residues. The germline V gene encodes CDR1 MNHEY and CDR2 SMNVEV (reference sequence). Deletions cut 2 bases from V and 6 bases from J, with 11 bases between. CDR3 residues: CASSLRQVGQPQHF. DNA of the CDR3: TGTGCCAGCAGTTTAAGGCAGGTGGGTCAGCCCCAGCATTTT.

V usage is TRBV7-2 and J usage is TRBJ2-1, with 7 bases matching TRBD1. The germline V gene encodes CDR1 SGHTA and CDR2 FQGNSA. The V segment lost 1 base and the J segment 10 bases; nucleotides outside the gene matches: 10. This CDR3 comprises 15 residues. Here the CDR3 DNA reads TGTGCCAGCAGCTTAGTCAAGGGGGCGCCAGGAGAGCAGTTCTTC. This gives the protein CASSLVKGAPGEQFF.

In its sample, this clone was seen a few times. The chain uses TRBV19 and TRBJ1-1; 9 bases fit TRBD1. V trimming: 3 bases; J trimming: 7 bases; junction bases outside the gene matches: 6. The CDR3 totals 14 residues. Germline CDR1 reads LNHDA; CDR2 reads SQIVND (reference sequence). DNA for the CDR3: TGTGCCAGTAGTATGAGGGGACAGGGCGTTGAAGCTTTCTTT. Translation: CASSMRGQGVEAFF.

This chain connects TRBV5-1 to TRBJ2-1; 12 bases match TRBD1. In germline, CDR1 is SGHRS, CDR2 YFSETQ. The CDR3 covers 14 residues. J lost 8 bases, V lost 4 bases, and 4 bases had no gene match. CDR3 region: CASSVGTGGDEQFF. The CDR3 DNA follows: TGCGCCAGCAGCGTGGGGACAGGGGGCGATGAGCAGTTCTTC.

This clone appeared a single time. The CDR3 loop reads CASSTRGAYEQYF. The CDR3, as DNA: TGTGCCAGCAGCACCAGGGGGGCGTACGAGCAGTACTTC. This chain links TRBV11-2 with TRBJ2-7, with a weak D call TRBD1 (7 bases). The CDR3 runs 13 residues. Germline assignment: CDR1 SGHAT and CDR2 FQNNGV. With 5 bases removed from V and 4 bases from J, the gap between germline ends came to 12 bases.

V gene TRBV23-1 combines with J gene TRBJ1-2, with D perhaps TRBD1 (5 bases). TRBV23-1 is marked as an open reading frame, function uncertain. This CDR3 contains 14 residues. V was shortened by 10 bases and J by 2 bases, with 17 bases between the two germline ends. CDR3 bases: TGCGCCACCAACCAAGGGGCCTCGAACTATGGCTACACCTTC. Translating gives CATNQGASNYGYTF.

The chain recombines TRBV12-3 or TRBV12-4 with TRBJ1-5, with no clear D. The V end lost 6 bases, the J end lost 7 bases, and 13 bases lay between the germline ends. The length of the CDR3 is 13 residues. Written as DNA, the CDR3 is TGTGCCAGCAGGTACCTTGCGGGGCAGCCCCAGCATTTT. Translation: CASRYLAGQPQHF.

The V call is TRBV5-1, the J call TRBJ2-7; a possible D gene is TRBD1 (5 bases). Germline V gene lookup returns CDR1 SGHRS and CDR2 YFSETQ. The germline V and J ends were trimmed by 1 base and 3 bases, with 11 bases remaining between them. The CDR3 is 14 amino acids. The CDR3 region has the DNA TGCGCCAGCAGCTTGTTGTCCCAGGGCTACGAGCAGTACTTC. Translating it yields CASSLLSQGYEQYF.

V and J are TRBV18 and TRBJ1-2; D remains ambiguous. V was pared by 5 bases and J by 0 bases, with 7 bases between. The CDR3 totals 13 residues. Germline loops: CDR1 KGHSH, CDR2 LQKENI. CDR3 sequence reads: CASSYKTNYGYTF. The CDR3 coding sequence is TGTGCCAGCTCATACAAAACTAACTATGGCTACACCTTC.

The chain recombines TRBV29-1 with TRBJ2-7; 9 bases line up with TRBD1. Germline CDR1 is SQVTM and CDR2 is ANQGSEA. The CDR3 consists of 11 residues. The trim removed 3 bases at V and 9 bases at J, leaving 3 bases unmatched. The CDR3 loop is CSVEGQGGQYF. The CDR3 nucleotides are TGCAGCGTTGAGGGACAGGGAGGGCAGTACTTC.

CDR3 in DNA: TGTGCCAGCAGCTTTGGGGCAGGGGTTGGCTACACCTTC. It yields the protein CASSFGAGVGYTF. J is TRBJ1-2 and V is TRBV7-2; possibly TRBD1 for D (6 bases). Germline CDR1 reads SGHTA; CDR2 reads FQGNSA. V lost 3 bases to trimming and J lost 7 bases, with 12 bases between them. This CDR3 is 13 amino acids long.

The rearrangement links TRBV2 to TRBJ1-1, with 8 bases aligning to TRBD1. The CDR3 consists of 14 residues. The germline CDR1 and CDR2 sequences are SNHLY and FYNNEI. J was trimmed by 0 bases and V by 8 bases; bases with no gene match: 5. The CDR3 is CASFTGQVNTEAFF. The CDR3 DNA is TGTGCCAGCTTTACGGGACAGGTGAACACTGAAGCTTTCTTT.

The J gene is TRBJ2-6, the V gene TRBV29-1; 7 nucleotides agree with TRBD1. With V trimmed by 0 bases and J by 4 bases, 6 bases remained unmatched. Looked up from germline, CDR1 is SQVTM and CDR2 is ANQGSEA. This CDR3 has 16 amino acids. The CDR3 coding sequence is TGCAGCGTTGAAGAATCAGGGGGAGAAGGGGCCAACGTCCTGACTTTC. It yields the protein CSVEESGGEGANVLTF.

Only one count was recorded for this clone. The chain carries TRBV14 and TRBJ2-7; D perhaps matches TRBD1 (6 bases). CDR1 SGHDN and CDR2 FVKESK come from the germline V gene. This CDR3 spans 15 amino acids. V lost 1 base and J lost 4, with 14 bases in between. The CDR3 nucleotides read TGTGCCAGCAGCCAAGCTACAGGGTGGTCGTACGAGCAGTACTTC. Translated, it gives CASSQATGWSYEQYF.

The rearrangement links TRBV18 to TRBJ2-7, with 8 nucleotides matching TRBD2. Trimming removed 6 bases from V and 4 bases from J; junction bases left unmatched: 2. CDR3 length: 12 amino acids. The germline gives CDR1 KGHSH, CDR2 LQKENI. The CDR3 bases are TGTGCCAGCTCCCGGGGGGGGTACGAGCAGTACTTC. Its protein product is CASSRGGYEQYF.

The V gene is TRBV6-5, the J gene TRBJ2-7; 8 nucleotides match TRBD2. J was trimmed by 4 bases and V by 2 bases; bases with no gene match: 7. The CDR3 runs 15 residues. Germline V gene sequence: CDR1 MNHEY, CDR2 SVGAGI. CDR3: CASSYGVAGLYEQYF. DNA for the CDR3: TGTGCCAGCAGTTACGGGGTAGCGGGGCTGTACGAGCAGTACTTC.

The chain has TRBV21-1 and TRBJ1-3; the table gives TRBD1 as D, unverified against the DNA. TRBV21-1 is described as a pseudogene. The CDR3 loop spans 14 amino acids. CDR3 sequence (DNA): TGTGCCAGCAGCGACAGTAGCTCTGGAAACACCATATATTTT. It specifies CASSDSSSGNTIYF.

This clone was picked up a small number of times. The chain links TRBV5-1 to TRBJ2-1; possible D gene TRBD2, 7 bases. CDR3 size: 14 residues. Deletions cut 4 bases from V and 5 bases from J, with 13 bases between. CDR1 and CDR2 (germline): SGHRS, YFSETQ. The CDR3 nucleotides are TGCGCCAGCAGCAACGGGGGGCCGAACAATGAGCAGTTCTTC. This codes for CASSNGGPNNEQFF.

The chain carries TRBV9 and TRBJ2-3; 9 positions match TRBD1. Germline trimming cut 4 bases from V and 2 bases from J; bases unmatched to any gene: 11. The germline CDR1 and CDR2 sequences are SGDLS and YYNGEE. The CDR3 extends over 17 amino acids. In DNA, the CDR3 is TGTGCCAGCAGCCCAGACAGGGGGGAAGGACCCACAGATACGCAGTATTTT. Translation gives CASSPDRGEGPTDTQYF.

The V gene is TRBV27, the J gene TRBJ2-7; D not certain. The ends were cut back, 5 bases at V and 5 bases at J, with 10 bases in the middle. Germline assignment: CDR1 MNHEY and CDR2 SMNVEV (reference sequence). This CDR3 region has 12 residues. The CDR3: CASSPNLNEQYF. Here the CDR3 DNA reads TGTGCCAGCAGTCCTAATTTAAACGAGCAGTACTTC.

This clone was counted between two and nine times. The genes are TRBV7-2 and TRBJ2-7; a weak D match, TRBD2 (5 bases). The CDR3 length is 13 residues. V was pared by 3 bases and J by 0 bases, with 6 bases between. The germline CDR1 and CDR2 sequences are SGHTA and FQGNSA. This CDR3 reads CASSFGLSYEQYF. The CDR3 DNA is TGTGCCAGCAGCTTCGGACTCTCCTACGAGCAGTACTTC.

This clone occurred once. The chain carries TRBV11-2 and TRBJ2-3, with 12 bases identical to TRBD2. This CDR3 region has 16 residues. With 4 bases clipped from V and 7 bases from J, the junction kept 9 bases outside the gene matches. Germline V gene data show CDR1 as SGHAT and CDR2 as FQNNGV. The CDR3 sequence is CASSSSSGGAMHTQYF. The CDR3 nucleotides are TGTGCCAGCAGCTCCTCTAGCGGGGGGGCCATGCATACGCAGTATTTT.